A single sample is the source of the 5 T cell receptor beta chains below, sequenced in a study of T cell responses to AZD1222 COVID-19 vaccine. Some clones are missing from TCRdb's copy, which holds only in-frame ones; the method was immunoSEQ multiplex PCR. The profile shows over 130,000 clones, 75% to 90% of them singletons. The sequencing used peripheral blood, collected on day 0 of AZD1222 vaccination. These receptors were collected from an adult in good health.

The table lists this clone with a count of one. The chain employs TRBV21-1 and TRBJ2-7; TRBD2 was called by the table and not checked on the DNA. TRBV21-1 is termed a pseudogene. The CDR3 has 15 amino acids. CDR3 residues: CASSSHSGNSYEQYF. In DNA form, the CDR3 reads TGTGCCAGCAGCTCCCACTCGGGAAACTCCTACGAGCAGTACTTC.

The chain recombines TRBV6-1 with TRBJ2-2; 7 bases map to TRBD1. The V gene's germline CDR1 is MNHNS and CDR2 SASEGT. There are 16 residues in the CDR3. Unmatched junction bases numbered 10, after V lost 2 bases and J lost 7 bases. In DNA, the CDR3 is TGTGCCAGCAGTGAACGGACAGGACTTGGTATCGGGGAGCTGTTTTTT. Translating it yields CASSERTGLGIGELFF.

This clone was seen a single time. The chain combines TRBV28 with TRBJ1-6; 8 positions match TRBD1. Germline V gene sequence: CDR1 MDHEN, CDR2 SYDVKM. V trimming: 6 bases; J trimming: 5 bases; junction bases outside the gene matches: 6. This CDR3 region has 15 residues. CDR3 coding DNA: TGTGCCAGCAGCGCAGGGACAGGCGATAATTCACCCCTCCACTTT. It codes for CASSAGTGDNSPLHF.

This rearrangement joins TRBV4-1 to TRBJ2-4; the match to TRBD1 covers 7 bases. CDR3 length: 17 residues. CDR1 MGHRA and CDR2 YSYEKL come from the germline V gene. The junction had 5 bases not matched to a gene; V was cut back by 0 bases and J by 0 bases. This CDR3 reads CASSQDLQGRAKNIQYF. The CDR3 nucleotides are TGCGCCAGCAGCCAAGATCTACAGGGGCGAGCCAAAAACATTCAGTACTTC.

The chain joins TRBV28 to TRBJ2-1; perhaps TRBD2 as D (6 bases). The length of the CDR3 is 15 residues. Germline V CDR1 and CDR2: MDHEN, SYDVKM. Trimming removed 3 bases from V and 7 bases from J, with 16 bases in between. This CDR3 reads CASSFGTSNINEQFF. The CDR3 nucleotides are TGTGCCAGCAGTTTCGGGACTTCCAATATAAATGAGCAGTTCTTC. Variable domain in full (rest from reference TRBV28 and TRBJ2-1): DVKVTQSSRYLVKRTGEKVFLECVQDMDHENMFWYRQDPGLGLRLIYFSYDVKMKEKGDIPEGYSVSREKKERFSLILESASTNQTSMYLCASSFGTSNINEQFFGPGTRLTVL.